The clone carrying this T cell receptor (beta chain) was seen only a few times. Its target is unknown. It was with a sample-barcoded 5' primer and a J-beta primer mix that a second PCR of roughly 6 to 12 cycles was run. With 12 random nucleotides, a template-switch adaptor tagged each individual cDNA molecule. Via MiXCR, TCRdb re-called the 5' RACE reads, giving one row per CDR3 protein. The table includes hundreds of thousands of distinct CDR3 sequences, approximately 21% detected once. Every sample yielded at least 6 million isolated PBMCs. The total RNA that was extracted per sample amounted to at least 5 micrograms. The data were taken from a study of blood T cells in healthy people across ages. V was clipped by 0 bases and J by 8 bases; unmatched bases: 6. The CDR3 runs 16 residues. Per germline, CDR1 SGHAT and CDR2 FQDESV (reference sequence). Regarding the study as a whole: Unsorted PBMC input precluded a conclusive naive versus antigen-experienced comparison.

The genes are TRBV11-1 and TRBJ2-3; TRBD2 aligns across 12 bases. Sequencing was performed on blood. This sequence was found in a man aged 65 to 79 in good health. The CDR3 coding sequence is TGTGCCAGCAGCTTAGCGGTGGCTAGCGGGAGGGGTACGCAGTATTTT. Translation: CASSLAVASGRGTQYF.